Shown below are 19 T cell receptor beta chains from a single sample sequenced in a study of blood T cells in healthy people across ages. Alongside a J-beta primer mix, a sample-barcoded 5' primer served in a second PCR lasting about 6 to 12 cycles. TCRdb independently ran MiXCR on the 5' RACE reads; one entry per CDR3 protein. The repertoire holds hundreds of thousands of distinct CDR3 sequences, around 25% seen once, with more than 7.5% in the top ten. These data were also reused for a study on T cells of mothers and their children.

The specimen was blood. The source of these receptors is a boy between 10 and 17 years old in good health.

J is TRBJ2-4 and V is TRBV2; D possibly matches TRBD1 or TRBD2 (5 bases each). Germline-derived CDR1 and CDR2 are SNHLY and FYNNEI. The CDR3 has 12 residues. CDR3 loop: CAMGEAKNIQYF. The CDR3 region has the DNA TGTGCAATGGGGGAGGCCAAAAACATTCAGTACTTC.

Only a few counts were recorded for this clonotype. This chain links TRBV24-1 with TRBJ2-7, with 7 bases matching TRBD1. This CDR3 spans 13 amino acids. The J segment lost 3 bases and the V segment lost 9 bases, leaving 7 bases of the junction unmatched. The germline CDR1 and CDR2 sequences are KGHDR and SFDVKD. DNA for the CDR3: TGTGCCACCGAAGGGACAGAAAACTACGAGCAGTACTTC. This sequence encodes CATEGTENYEQYF.

The rearrangement joins TRBV18 to TRBJ2-5; no firm D call. The DNA matches TRBJ2-1 better at its end, which makes the J call doubtful. CDR1 and CDR2 (germline): KGHSH, LQKENI. The CDR3 extends over 15 amino acids. The CDR3 nucleotides read TGTGCCAGCTCACCACAGGAAAGGCGATACAATGAGCAGTTCTTC. This encodes CASSPQERRYNEQFF.

This clonotype was counted at least ten times. This rearrangement joins TRBV20-1 to TRBJ2-5; a weak D match, TRBD1 (6 bases). Between the trimmed V and J ends, which lost 0 bases and 7 bases, there was a span of 15 bases. The V gene's germline CDR1 is DFQATT and CDR2 SNEGSKA (reference sequence). The CDR3 is made up of 14 amino acids. The CDR3 protein is CSARDGGLTRTQYF. The CDR3 region has the DNA TGCAGTGCTAGAGATGGGGGCCTGACGAGGACCCAGTACTTC.

This clonotype has just a few counts. The chain employs TRBV7-2 and TRBJ2-3, with TRBD2 matching 12 bases. CDR1 and CDR2 from the germline V gene are SGHTA and FQGNSA. The CDR3 is 18 residues long. Trimming cost V 1 base and J 2 bases; bases outside gene matches: 7. The CDR3, as DNA: TGTGCCAGCAGCTTAGAGGTTCCTAGCGGGGGGGACACAGATACGCAGTATTTT. This codes for CASSLEVPSGGDTDTQYF.

This clonotype was counted a few times. The rearrangement joins TRBV6-2 or TRBV6-3 to TRBJ2-3; perhaps TRBD2 as D (6 bases). CDR3 length: 15 amino acids. Per germline, CDR1 MNHEY and CDR2 SVGEGT. Trimming stripped 5 bases from V and 4 bases from J, with 16 bases between. CDR3: CASSEGLSDPDTQYF. CDR3 DNA: TGTGCCAGCAGTGAGGGACTTTCAGATCCAGATACGCAGTATTTT.

The chain combines TRBV27 with TRBJ2-5; 8 nucleotides agree with TRBD2. The J call is in doubt because the DNA end fits TRBJ2-1 better. The germline gives CDR1 MNHEY, CDR2 SMNVEV (reference sequence). CDR3 length equals 17 residues. The CDR3 here is CASSLLSTGGPSNEQFF. In nucleotides, the CDR3 is TGTGCCAGCAGTTTACTCTCTACGGGAGGGCCCTCCAATGAGCAGTTCTTC.

The sample holds a few counts of this clonotype. The J gene is TRBJ2-5, the V gene TRBV11-1; D gene uncertain. CDR1 and CDR2 from the germline V gene are SGHAT and FQDESV (reference sequence). V lost 2 bases to trimming and J lost 0 bases, with 7 bases between them. The CDR3 loop spans 14 amino acids. The CDR3 reads CASSLLTYQETQYF. The CDR3, as DNA: TGTGCCAGCAGCTTACTTACCTACCAAGAGACCCAGTACTTC.

V and J are TRBV10-3 and TRBJ2-5, with 7 nucleotides matching TRBD2. This CDR3 comprises 14 residues. CDR1 ENHRY and CDR2 SYGVKD come from the germline V gene. Trimming removed 3 bases from V and 5 bases from J; junction bases left unmatched: 6. CDR3 nucleotides: TGTGCCATCAGTGATGGGGGGGGTGAGGAGACCCAGTACTTC. Its translation is CAISDGGGEETQYF.

This clonotype has only a few counts. The V gene is TRBV10-3, the J gene TRBJ2-3, with 11 bases identical to TRBD2. This CDR3 has 15 residues. CDR1 and CDR2 (germline): ENHRY, SYGVKD. V lost 8 bases to trimming and J lost 3 bases; unmatched junction nucleotides: 7. CDR3 nucleotide sequence: TGTGCCATCGGGAGGGCTAGCGGGGGGACAGATACGCAGTATTTT. The encoded protein is CAIGRASGGTDTQYF.

The chain has TRBV6-2 or TRBV6-3 and TRBJ2-1; D perhaps matches TRBD1 (5 bases). The J call may be in error: the DNA end matches TRBJ2-7 better. The germline CDR1 and CDR2 sequences are MNHEY and SVGEGT. The CDR3 has 13 residues. The CDR3 sequence: CASSYLDIYEQYF. The CDR3 coding sequence is TGTGCCAGCAGTTACTTGGACATCTACGAGCAGTACTTC.

This clonotype was seen a handful of times. The chain uses TRBV11-2 and TRBJ1-2; D call uncertain. Trimming removed 5 bases at V and 8 bases at J, with 12 bases between. The CDR3 totals 12 residues. Germline values: CDR1 SGHAT, CDR2 FQNNGV. The chain's CDR3 is CASSHNLKGYTF. CDR3 DNA: TGTGCCAGCAGCCATAACCTTAAAGGCTACACCTTC. Full variable domain (missing parts from reference TRBV11-2 and TRBJ1-2): EAGVAQSPRYKIIEKRQSVAFWCNPISGHATLYWYQQILGQGPKLLIQFQNNGVVDDSQLPKDRFSAERLKGVDSTLKIQPAKLEDSAVYLCASSHNLKGYTFGSGTRLTVV.

This clonotype was recorded a few times. The chain couples TRBV5-1 to TRBJ2-1; 13 bases fit TRBD2. The germline V gene has CDR1 SGHRS and CDR2 YFSETQ. Trimming removed 0 bases from V and 6 bases from J; junction bases left unmatched: 6. The CDR3 has 17 residues. The CDR3 DNA reads as TGCGCCAGCAGCTTGGCTCTACTAGCGGGGGGGCCCAATGAGCAGTTCTTC. As protein: CASSLALLAGGPNEQFF. The entire variable domain, with the rest obtained from reference TRBV5-1 and TRBJ2-1, is as follows: KAGVTQTPRYLIKTRGQQVTLSCSPISGHRSVSWYQQTPGQGLQFLFEYFSETQRNKGNFPGRFSGRQFSNSRSEMNVSTLELGDSALYLCASSLALLAGGPNEQFFGPGTRLTVL.

This clonotype turned up a few times. The V call is TRBV4-3, the J call TRBJ2-5, with TRBD1 matching over 7 bases. CDR3 size: 18 residues. The germline gives CDR1 LGHNA, CDR2 YSLEER. The trim removed 1 base at V and 5 bases at J, leaving 16 bases unmatched. CDR3 loop: CASSQGTGFRLNMETQYF. The CDR3 nucleotides are TGCGCCAGCAGCCAAGGGACAGGTTTTCGTCTGAATATGGAGACCCAGTACTTC.

This clonotype was seen only a few times. The V and J genes are TRBV12-3 or TRBV12-4 and TRBJ1-6; 9 nucleotides agree with TRBD1. This CDR3 comprises 16 residues. The V gene end was trimmed by 7 bases and the J gene end by 9 bases; junction bases not matched to a gene: 13. The CDR3 nucleotides read TGTGCCAGCACCAACAGGACAGGGGTTTACCGTTCACCCCTCCACTTT. Amino acid sequence: CASTNRTGVYRSPLHF.

V and J are TRBV7-2 and TRBJ2-5; D not resolved. This CDR3 region has 15 residues. Germline loops: CDR1 SGHTA, CDR2 FQGNSA. Trimming pared 0 bases from V and 5 bases from J, leaving 13 bases between. CDR3: CASSLAFPTGETQYF. The CDR3 coding sequence is TGTGCCAGCAGCTTAGCCTTCCCTACCGGGGAGACCCAGTACTTC.

The rearrangement links TRBV20-1 to TRBJ1-5; D gene uncertain. CDR3 length: 13 amino acids. Germline CDR1 reads DFQATT; CDR2 reads SNEGSKA (reference sequence). Between the trimmed V and J ends, which lost 6 bases and 3 bases, there was a span of 12 bases. The CDR3 nucleotides read TGCAGTGCCAAGTCGGCAGACAATCAGCCCCAGCATTTT. It specifies CSAKSADNQPQHF.

This chain links TRBV4-1 with TRBJ2-3; unclear D gene. V lost 1 base and J lost 6, with 20 bases in between. The CDR3 contains 17 residues. Germline lookup yields CDR1 MGHRA and CDR2 YSYEKL. CDR3 residues: CASSQGPGVTPLDTQYF. CDR3 coding DNA: TGCGCCAGCAGCCAAGGACCGGGCGTAACCCCTCTCGATACGCAGTATTTT.

This clonotype was counted only a few times. This sequence joins TRBV20-1 and TRBJ2-5; 7 positions agree with TRBD2. Germline values: CDR1 DFQATT, CDR2 SNEGSKA (reference sequence). This CDR3 is built from 15 residues. V gave up 1 base and J gave up 3 bases; unmatched junction bases: 8. The CDR3: CSARALGGGEETQYF. The CDR3, as DNA: TGCAGTGCTAGAGCATTGGGGGGAGGGGAAGAGACCCAGTACTTC.